The next 31 T cell receptor beta chains were all read from a single sample in a study of T cells in Graves' hyperthyroidism and ophthalmopathy. What was amplified from RNA transcripts were TCR beta CDR3 regions. Researchers ran a first-round RT-PCR on the TCR CDR3 using the HTBI primer set. TCRdb independently ran MiXCR on the multiplex PCR reads; one entry per CDR3 protein. The sample holds approximately 700,000 distinct CDR3 sequences, approximately 42% seen once. The sequenced material came from peripheral blood or thyroid tissue (not recorded which). The receptors derive from an adult man with Graves' disease, either hyperthyroidism or ophthalmopathy (not recorded which).

This chain joins TRBV29-1 and TRBJ1-4; 9 nucleotides line up with TRBD1. The germline V gene has CDR1 SQVTM and CDR2 ANQGSEA. V lost 5 bases, J lost 1 base, and 5 bases stayed unmatched. The CDR3 runs 15 residues. For the CDR3, the DNA is TGCAGCGTTATGCCGGGACAGGGAACTAATGAAAAACTGTTTTTT. Translation: CSVMPGQGTNEKLFF.

This clonotype appeared many times. This sequence joins TRBV29-1 and TRBJ1-1; D gene uncertain. Germline loops: CDR1 SQVTM, CDR2 ANQGSEA. This CDR3 spans 12 amino acids. Trimming pared 4 bases from V and 5 bases from J, leaving 11 bases between. The CDR3 spells CSVVRGSTEAFF. The DNA of the CDR3 is TGCAGCGTTGTTCGGGGAAGTACTGAAGCTTTCTTT.

This clonotype was seen repeatedly, ten times or more. This chain links TRBV29-1 with TRBJ1-1; D remains unclear. Trimming stripped 8 bases from V and 1 base from J, with 11 bases between. The CDR3 length is 12 residues. The germline gives CDR1 SQVTM, CDR2 ANQGSEA. This chain's CDR3 is CSSIQANTEAFF. CDR3 nucleotide sequence: TGCAGCTCGATTCAGGCGAACACTGAAGCTTTCTTT.

In its sample, this clonotype was seen many times. J is TRBJ1-5 and V is TRBV15; TRBD1 is a possible D gene (5 bases). The CDR3 contains 15 residues. The germline gives CDR1 LNHNV, CDR2 YYDKDF (reference sequence). Trimming removed 0 bases at V and 1 base at J, with 7 bases between. The CDR3 protein is CATSREGASNQPQHF. CDR3 sequence (DNA): TGTGCCACCAGCAGAGAAGGGGCCAGCAATCAGCCCCAGCATTTT. Full variable domain (missing parts from reference TRBV15 and TRBJ1-5): DAMVIQNPRYQVTQFGKPVTLSCSQTLNHNVMYWYQQKSSQAPKLLFHYYDKDFNNEADTPDNFQSRRPNTSFCFLDIRSPGLGDTAMYLCATSREGASNQPQHFGDGTRLSIL.

This clonotype was counted ten times or more. The rearrangement links TRBV7-2 to TRBJ2-7, with 7 bases identical to TRBD1. Germline CDR1 reads SGHTA; CDR2 reads FQGNSA. J lost 4 bases, V lost 4 bases, and 4 bases had no gene match. The length of the CDR3 is 13 residues. The CDR3: CASSSTGPYEQYF. DNA for the CDR3: TGTGCCAGCAGCTCGACAGGGCCATACGAGCAGTACTTC.

This clonotype was detected a few times. The chain is built from TRBV19 and TRBJ2-2; TRBD1 matches at 7 bases. J gave up 5 bases and V 10 bases, and 10 bases lay outside the gene matches. This CDR3 region has 14 residues. Germline V gene lookup returns CDR1 LNHDA and CDR2 SQIVND (reference sequence). The CDR3 protein is CATCRAGGTGELFF. In DNA, the CDR3 is TGTGCCACCTGTAGGGCAGGGGGAACCGGGGAGCTGTTTTTT.

The V and J genes are TRBV29-1 and TRBJ1-1; the D is unclear. Germline values: CDR1 SQVTM, CDR2 ANQGSEA. Trimming pared 0 bases from V and 6 bases from J, leaving 11 bases between. The CDR3 is made up of 13 amino acids. The CDR3 here is CSVEDPPPPEAFF. The CDR3 DNA reads as TGCAGCGTTGAAGATCCACCCCCCCCTGAAGCTTTCTTT.

The rearrangement joins TRBV7-9 to TRBJ1-4, with TRBD1 as a possible D gene (5 bases). Between the trimmed V and J ends, which lost 6 bases and 5 bases, there was a span of 13 bases. This CDR3 region has 14 residues. The germline V gene encodes CDR1 SEHNR and CDR2 FQNEAQ (reference sequence). The CDR3: CASRPDTLNEKLFF. Here the CDR3 DNA reads TGTGCCAGCAGACCGGACACATTGAATGAAAAACTGTTTTTT.

V usage is TRBV20-1 and J usage is TRBJ1-5; 7 positions agree with TRBD1. The CDR3 covers 13 residues. The V gene's germline CDR1 is DFQATT and CDR2 SNEGSKA (reference sequence). Trimming removed 5 bases from V and 6 bases from J; junction bases left unmatched: 7. In DNA, the CDR3 is TGCAGTGCTGGCACAGGGGTTTTTCAGCCCCAGCATTTT. It translates to CSAGTGVFQPQHF.

This clonotype was counted ten times or more. The chain uses TRBV11-2 and TRBJ2-5, with D unclear. The germline V and J ends were trimmed by 5 bases and 0 bases, with 10 bases remaining between them. The CDR3 consists of 14 residues. The germline V gene encodes CDR1 SGHAT and CDR2 FQNNGV. The CDR3 is CASSQWADQETQYF. The CDR3 DNA sequence: TGTGCCAGCAGCCAATGGGCAGACCAAGAGACCCAGTACTTC.

This clonotype appeared a few times. V gene TRBV7-9 combines with J gene TRBJ1-5; D call uncertain. Germline V gene data show CDR1 as SEHNR and CDR2 as FQNEAQ (reference sequence). Trimming left V 2 bases short and J 3 bases short, with 5 bases between. CDR3 length: 13 amino acids. In DNA form, the CDR3 reads TGTGCCAGCAGCTTAAACAACAATCAGCCCCAGCATTTT. Amino acid sequence: CASSLNNNQPQHF. Full variable domain (outside the CDR3, taken from reference TRBV7-9 and TRBJ1-5): DTGVSQNPRHKITKRGQNVTFRCDPISEHNRLYWYRQTLGQGPEFLTYFQNEAQLEKSRLLSDRFSAERPKGSFSTLEIQRTEQGDSAMYLCASSLNNNQPQHFGDGTRLSIL.

About this clonotype itself: Given the absence of the conserved phenylalanine or tryptophan at the CDR3 end, a read error is likely. V and J are TRBV9 and TRBJ1-2; no clear D. V was shortened by 5 bases and J by 6 bases, with 17 bases between the two germline ends. The germline V gene has CDR1 SGDLS and CDR2 YYNGEE. This CDR3 comprises 14 residues. As DNA, the CDR3 is TGTGCCAGCAGTTTCGGGGTGACGTCTCATGGCTACACCATC. Its protein product is CASSFGVTSHGYTI.

This clonotype was picked up a small number of times. The chain links TRBV9 to TRBJ2-5; maybe TRBD2 (5 bases). With 4 bases removed from V and 1 base from J, the gap between germline ends came to 14 bases. The germline gives CDR1 SGDLS, CDR2 YYNGEE. The CDR3 length is 15 residues. The CDR3 reads CASSQDLRAQETQYF. The CDR3 nucleotides read TGTGCCAGCAGCCAAGATCTGAGGGCCCAAGAGACCCAGTACTTC.

The rearrangement joins TRBV11-1 to TRBJ2-7, with 11 nucleotides matching TRBD1. Per the germline V gene, CDR1 is SGHAT and CDR2 is FQDESV (reference sequence). CDR3 length equals 15 residues. V shed 3 bases, J shed 7 bases, and the junction held 8 bases outside the gene matches. For the CDR3, the DNA is TGTGCCAGCAGCTTCCGGGACAGGGGGGATGTTGAGCAGTACTTC. It encodes CASSFRDRGDVEQYF.

The chain carries TRBV4-1 and TRBJ1-4; D possibly corresponds to TRBD1 (5 bases). The V gene's germline CDR1 is MGHRA and CDR2 YSYEKL. The V end lost 2 bases, the J end lost 5 bases, and 9 bases lay between the germline ends. The CDR3 is made up of 14 amino acids. CDR3 nucleotide sequence: TGCGCCAGCAGCCAAAGGTCAGGGAATGAAAAACTGTTTTTT. It translates to CASSQRSGNEKLFF.

In its sample, this clonotype was seen a few times. The rearrangement links TRBV9 to TRBJ2-5; D uncertain. V dropped 4 bases and J dropped 2 bases, with 12 bases sitting between them. Germline CDR1 and CDR2: SGDLS and YYNGEE. The CDR3 loop spans 14 amino acids. The CDR3 sequence: CASSSRLTQETQYF. The CDR3 bases are TGTGCCAGCAGCTCCCGACTGACTCAAGAGACCCAGTACTTC.

The rearrangement links TRBV12-3 or TRBV12-4 to TRBJ1-1; 7 positions match TRBD1. After removal of 3 bases from V and 4 bases from J, the junction contained 5 bases not matched to a gene. CDR3 size: 14 residues. The DNA of the CDR3 is TGTGCCAGCAGTTTCGCAGGGGGTGGCACTGAAGCTTTCTTT. Its translation: CASSFAGGGTEAFF.

V is TRBV6-5 and J is TRBJ2-5; 14 bases are a match to TRBD2. Germline V CDR1 and CDR2: MNHEY, SVGAGI. This CDR3 is 15 amino acids long. Trimming at V came to 4 bases and at J to 6 bases, leaving 4 bases not matched to a gene. CDR3 amino acids: CASSSGLAGDKTQYF. Here the CDR3 DNA reads TGTGCCAGCAGTTCGGGACTAGCGGGAGACAAGACCCAGTACTTC.

V usage is TRBV29-1 and J usage is TRBJ2-7; 9 bases match TRBD1. This CDR3 is 11 amino acids long. V lost 7 bases, J lost 5 bases, and 3 bases stayed unmatched. Germline V lookup: CDR1 SQVTM, CDR2 ANQGSEA. The CDR3 region is CSGRTGDEQYF. The CDR3 nucleotides read TGCAGCGGGAGGACAGGGGACGAGCAGTACTTC.

The rearrangement links TRBV2 to TRBJ1-2; tentative D call: TRBD1 (5 bases). The CDR3 consists of 12 residues. With 5 bases removed from V and 8 bases from J, the gap between germline ends came to 12 bases. Per germline, CDR1 SNHLY and CDR2 FYNNEI. The CDR3 DNA reads TGTGCCAGCAGTTATCAGGGAGTCGGCTACACCTTC. This sequence encodes CASSYQGVGYTF.

The V call is TRBV20-1, the J call TRBJ1-1; D not resolved. Per the germline V gene, CDR1 is DFQATT and CDR2 is SNEGSKA (reference sequence). The CDR3 consists of 12 residues. Trimming pared 5 bases from V and 5 bases from J, leaving 12 bases between. CDR3: CSAAPRFTEAFF. CDR3 nucleotides: TGCAGTGCTGCACCCCGGTTTACTGAAGCTTTCTTT.

The V gene is TRBV6-1, the J gene TRBJ2-7; TRBD1 matches 9 bases. Germline CDR1 reads MNHNS; CDR2 reads SASEGT. This CDR3 has 13 residues. After removal of 6 bases from V and 6 bases from J, the junction contained 6 bases not matched to a gene. Here the CDR3 reads CASRPGTGSEQYF. In DNA, the CDR3 is TGTGCCAGCAGGCCCGGGACAGGGAGCGAGCAGTACTTC.

About this clonotype: Possible read error: a much larger clone is one base away. The V gene is TRBV24-1, the J gene TRBJ1-1; TRBD1 matches at 10 bases. CDR3 length: 15 residues. In germline, CDR1 is KGHDR, CDR2 SFDVKD. CDR3 DNA: TGTGCCACCAGTGACACGACAGGGGGCTTAACTGAAGCTTCCTTT. Residues: CATSDTTGGLTEASF.

This clonotype was recorded a few times. V and J are TRBV15 and TRBJ2-5; 10 nucleotides align to TRBD2. This CDR3 spans 14 amino acids. V shed 1 base and J 4 bases; nucleotides not matched to a gene: 0. From germline, CDR1 is LNHNV and CDR2 YYDKDF (reference sequence). In nucleotides, the CDR3 is TGTGCCACCAGCAGAGGACTAGCGGGAGAGACCCAGTACTTC. It codes for CATSRGLAGETQYF.

V usage is TRBV19 and J usage is TRBJ1-2; 7 nucleotides line up with TRBD1. This CDR3 comprises 15 residues. Trimming took 5 bases from V and 5 from J; bases not matched to a gene: 11. Germline CDR1 reads LNHDA; CDR2 reads SQIVND (reference sequence). DNA for the CDR3: TGTGCCAGTAGTGCGCACCGGGACAGTTATTATGGCTACACCTTC. This encodes CASSAHRDSYYGYTF.

The V gene is TRBV7-9, the J gene TRBJ1-4, with 7 positions matching TRBD1. Trimming cost V 5 bases and J 6 bases; bases outside gene matches: 15. Germline V lookup: CDR1 SEHNR, CDR2 FQNEAQ (reference sequence). The CDR3 covers 17 residues. CDR3 in DNA: TGTGCCAGCAGCAAACAGGGGCCCGGACGAGGAGATGAAAAACTGTTTTTT. It specifies CASSKQGPGRGDEKLFF.

This clonotype has a handful of counts. The chain combines TRBV20-1 with TRBJ1-2, with D hard to call. V was shortened by 6 bases and J by 1 base, with 12 bases between the two germline ends. This CDR3 is built from 13 residues. The germline V gene encodes CDR1 DFQATT and CDR2 SNEGSKA (reference sequence). This CDR3 reads CSAREWLNYGYTF. The CDR3, as DNA: TGCAGTGCCCGAGAGTGGCTTAACTATGGCTACACCTTC.

V and J are TRBV6-1 and TRBJ1-5; D remains ambiguous. Trimming removed 3 bases at V and 5 bases at J, with 11 bases between. There are 14 residues in the CDR3. From germline, CDR1 is MNHNS and CDR2 SASEGT. The CDR3 nucleotides are TGTGCCAGCAGTGAGATAGAGAACCATCAGCCCCAGCATTTT. Amino acid sequence: CASSEIENHQPQHF.

V gene TRBV20-1 combines with J gene TRBJ2-5; TRBD2 aligns across 7 bases. CDR1 is DFQATT and CDR2 is SNEGSKA in the germline V gene (reference sequence). The CDR3 is made up of 15 amino acids. V gave up 0 bases and J gave up 2 bases; unmatched junction bases: 6. This CDR3 is CSARDARGIQETQYF. Written as DNA, the CDR3 is TGCAGTGCTAGAGACGCGCGGGGGATTCAAGAGACCCAGTACTTC.

The chain carries TRBV15 and TRBJ1-2; possibly TRBD1 for D (6 bases). Trimming stripped 0 bases from V and 5 bases from J, with 13 bases between. The CDR3 covers 15 residues. Germline V gene data show CDR1 as LNHNV and CDR2 as YYDKDF (reference sequence). Written as DNA, the CDR3 is TGTGCCACCAGCAGAGATCGGGCAGGGGTATATGGCTACACCTTC. This encodes CATSRDRAGVYGYTF.

This clonotype was counted ten times or more. The chain recombines TRBV6-5 with TRBJ1-1; D is unresolved. The CDR3 runs to 13 residues. Trimming cost V 2 bases and J 4 bases, with 8 bases left between them. Germline V gene lookup returns CDR1 MNHEY and CDR2 SVGAGI. CDR3 sequence: CASSYPDTTEAFF. The CDR3 DNA follows: TGTGCCAGCAGTTACCCAGACACCACTGAAGCTTTCTTT.